This TCR beta chain was identified during a study of CD8 T cells in Susac syndrome. When the RNA was reverse transcribed, random hexamers were used with an input of about 0.45 to 1 ug. It was immunoSEQ multiplex PCR that amplified TCR beta CDR3 across 54 Vbeta and 13 Jbeta. TCRdb re-analysed the immunoSEQ multiplex PCR reads in MiXCR, keeping a single row per CDR3 protein. The table shows more than 95,000 distinct CDR3 sequences, with about 94% occurring only once. Looked up from germline, CDR1 is PRHDT and CDR2 is FYEKMQ (reference sequence). The CDR3 is 14 residues long. V was cut by 5 bases and J by 1 base, with 12 bases left in between.

This rearrangement joins TRBV13 to TRBJ2-7; D not certain. Material for sequencing was CD8+ T cells from PBMCs. This clonotype originated in a human donor with Susac syndrome. In DNA form, the CDR3 reads TGTGCCAGCAGCCCTCCCTCCGCGTCCTACGAGCAGTACTTC. Translating it yields CASSPPSASYEQYF.